Listed below are T cell receptor beta chains from one sample, sequenced in a study of control samples from healthy donors and cancer patients. TCRdb's table, derived via immunoSEQ multiplex PCR, lists solely in-frame clones and lacks some. The table has 100,000 to 150,000 clones, about 95% seen once; the top ten hold less than 4.5%. Sequencing input: blood. The receptors stem from a man younger than 40 in good health. The CDR3 runs from the conserved cysteine through the conserved F or W. Fields, in order: clone size, D gene, CDR3 length, V gene, J gene, CDR3 protein, CDR3 DNA. The D gene is left open where the match is weak. Size is omitted from some rows. Given values are once, few, many or a class for expanded clones.

abundance: NA; d_gene: NA; len: 15; v_gene: TRBV29-1; j_gene: TRBJ1-5; CDR3aa: CSVTAGTSGNQPQHF; CDR3nt: TGCAGCGTGACGGCCGGGACATCTGGCAATCAGCCCCAGCATTTT
abundance: NA; d_gene: NA; len: 15; v_gene: TRBV9; j_gene: TRBJ1-3; CDR3aa: CASRPQGHSGNTIYF; CDR3nt: TGTGCCAGCAGACCACAGGGACATTCGGGAAACACCATATATTTT
abundance: NA; d_gene: NA; len: 13; v_gene: TRBV2; j_gene: TRBJ1-6; CDR3aa: CASSTGSASPLHF; CDR3nt: TGTGCCAGCAGCACTGGCTCTGCCTCACCCCTCCACTTT
abundance: NA; d_gene: NA; len: 14; v_gene: TRBV3-1/TRBV3-2; j_gene: TRBJ2-7; CDR3aa: CASSQVPGTYEQYF; CDR3nt: TGTGCCAGCAGCCAAGTTCCGGGTACCTACGAGCAGTACTTC
abundance: once; d_gene: NA; len: 16; v_gene: TRBV4-3; j_gene: TRBJ1-5; CDR3aa: CASSQGVGYSNQPQHF; CDR3nt: TGCGCCAGCAGCCAAGGAGTAGGCTATAGCAATCAGCCCCAGCATTTT
abundance: NA; d_gene: NA; len: 12; v_gene: TRBV27; j_gene: TRBJ2-1; CDR3aa: CASSPPMGGQFF; CDR3nt: TGTGCCAGCAGCCCCCCGATGGGGGGGCAGTTCTTC
abundance: NA; d_gene: NA; len: 14; v_gene: TRBV4-3; j_gene: TRBJ1-1; CDR3aa: CASSQDQRNTEAFF; CDR3nt: TGCGCCAGCAGCCAAGATCAGAGGAACACTGAAGCTTTCTTT
abundance: NA; d_gene: NA; len: 14; v_gene: TRBV19; j_gene: TRBJ1-5; CDR3aa: CASSVGHRSQPQHF; CDR3nt: TGTGCCAGTAGTGTGGGACACCGAAGTCAGCCCCAGCATTTT
abundance: NA; d_gene: NA; len: 14; v_gene: TRBV10-3; j_gene: TRBJ1-5; CDR3aa: CAISEYEVDQPQHF; CDR3nt: TGTGCCATCAGTGAGTACGAGGTGGATCAGCCCCAGCATTTT
abundance: NA; d_gene: NA; len: 14; v_gene: TRBV5-1; j_gene: TRBJ1-6; CDR3aa: CASSLGAENSPLHF; CDR3nt: TGCGCCAGCAGCTTAGGGGCGGAAAATTCACCCCTCCACTTT
abundance: NA; d_gene: TRBD1; len: 16; v_gene: TRBV7-6; j_gene: TRBJ2-1; CDR3aa: CASSSGQGSPYNEQFF; CDR3nt: TGTGCCAGCAGCTCCGGACAGGGTAGCCCCTACAATGAGCAGTTCTTC
abundance: once; d_gene: NA; len: 19; v_gene: TRBV4-3; j_gene: TRBJ1-1; CDR3aa: CASSLRRRGIGDDGTEAFF; CDR3nt: TGCGCCAGCAGCTTGCGGAGGCGGGGGATAGGTGATGATGGCACTGAAGCTTTCTTT
abundance: NA; d_gene: NA; len: 13; v_gene: TRBV5-1; j_gene: TRBJ2-5; CDR3aa: CASSPDGERTQYF; CDR3nt: TGCGCCAGCAGCCCGGACGGCGAGAGGACCCAGTACTTC
abundance: NA; d_gene: TRBD1; len: 15; v_gene: TRBV4-3; j_gene: TRBJ2-7; CDR3aa: CASSHRTGGIHEQYF; CDR3nt: TGCGCCAGCAGCCACCGGACAGGGGGCATCCACGAGCAGTACTTC
abundance: NA; d_gene: NA; len: 14; v_gene: TRBV2; j_gene: TRBJ2-1; CDR3aa: CASSRRGGVYEQFF; CDR3nt: TGTGCCAGCAGTAGGAGGGGGGGCGTTTATGAGCAGTTCTTC
abundance: NA; d_gene: NA; len: 13; v_gene: TRBV18; j_gene: TRBJ2-7; CDR3aa: CASSRTSDYEQYF; CDR3nt: TGTGCCAGCTCGCGGACTTCTGACTACGAGCAGTACTTC
abundance: NA; d_gene: NA; len: 14; v_gene: TRBV5-5; j_gene: TRBJ2-5; CDR3aa: CASSLDLTRETQYF; CDR3nt: TGTGCCAGCAGCTTGGATCTGACGAGGGAGACCCAGTACTTC
abundance: NA; d_gene: NA; len: 13; v_gene: TRBV13; j_gene: TRBJ2-3; CDR3aa: CASSSGLPDTQYF; CDR3nt: TGTGCCAGCAGTTCCGGACTACCAGATACGCAGTATTTT
abundance: NA; d_gene: TRBD2; len: 16; v_gene: TRBV29-1; j_gene: TRBJ2-3; CDR3aa: CSVERSRGASTDTQYF; CDR3nt: TGCAGCGTTGAACGGTCGCGGGGGGCTAGCACAGATACGCAGTATTTT
abundance: NA; d_gene: TRBD1; len: 15; v_gene: TRBV19; j_gene: TRBJ1-5; CDR3aa: CASSMGTGVFQPQHF; CDR3nt: TGTGCCAGTAGTATGGGGACAGGGGTTTTTCAGCCCCAGCATTTT
abundance: NA; d_gene: NA; len: 13; v_gene: TRBV12-3/TRBV12-4; j_gene: TRBJ1-1; CDR3aa: CASSPYRNTEAFF; CDR3nt: TGTGCCAGCAGTCCGTACAGGAACACTGAAGCTTTCTTT
abundance: once; d_gene: TRBD1; len: 14; v_gene: TRBV5-5; j_gene: TRBJ2-7; CDR3aa: CASSSRQGAYEQYF; CDR3nt: TGTGCCAGCAGCTCTAGACAGGGGGCCTACGAGCAGTACTTC
abundance: NA; d_gene: NA; len: 12; v_gene: TRBV5-1; j_gene: TRBJ2-1; CDR3aa: CASSSQGNEQFF; CDR3nt: TGCGCCAGCAGCTCGCAGGGAAACGAGCAGTTCTTC
abundance: NA; d_gene: NA; len: 13; v_gene: TRBV6-5; j_gene: TRBJ1-1; CDR3aa: CATSDLWNTEAFF; CDR3nt: TGTGCCACCTCGGACTTATGGAACACTGAAGCTTTCTTT
abundance: NA; d_gene: NA; len: 13; v_gene: TRBV7-9; j_gene: TRBJ1-6; CDR3aa: CASSLASDSPLHF; CDR3nt: TGTGCCAGCAGCTTAGCGTCGGATTCACCCCTCCACTTT
abundance: NA; d_gene: NA; len: 15; v_gene: TRBV7-2; j_gene: TRBJ1-3; CDR3aa: CASSWSGGSGNTIYF; CDR3nt: TGTGCCAGCAGCTGGAGCGGGGGTTCTGGAAACACCATATATTTT
abundance: NA; d_gene: TRBD2; len: 17; v_gene: TRBV4-2; j_gene: TRBJ2-2; CDR3aa: CASSAGTSGGNTGELFF; CDR3nt: TGTGCCAGCAGCGCCGGGACTAGCGGGGGAAACACCGGGGAGCTGTTTTTT
abundance: NA; d_gene: TRBD1; len: 15; v_gene: TRBV5-6; j_gene: TRBJ2-2; CDR3aa: CASSLGQGYTGELFF; CDR3nt: TGTGCCAGCAGCCTAGGACAGGGATACACCGGGGAGCTGTTTTTT
abundance: NA; d_gene: NA; len: 15; v_gene: TRBV6-5; j_gene: TRBJ1-2; CDR3aa: CASSRNRDDGYGYTF; CDR3nt: TGTGCCAGCAGTCGAAACCGGGACGACGGCTATGGCTACACCTTC
abundance: NA; d_gene: NA; len: 12; v_gene: TRBV5-4; j_gene: TRBJ2-3; CDR3aa: CASSGSTDTQYF; CDR3nt: TGTGCCAGCAGTGGAAGCACAGATACGCAGTATTTT
abundance: NA; d_gene: NA; len: 14; v_gene: TRBV9; j_gene: TRBJ2-1; CDR3aa: CASSLSFPYNEQFF; CDR3nt: TGTGCCAGCAGCTTGTCGTTTCCCTACAATGAGCAGTTCTTC
abundance: NA; d_gene: TRBD1; len: 15; v_gene: TRBV28; j_gene: TRBJ2-7; CDR3aa: CASSRLRDRDHEQYF; CDR3nt: TGTGCCAGCAGCCGACTTCGGGACAGGGACCACGAGCAGTACTTC
abundance: NA; d_gene: TRBD2; len: 14; v_gene: TRBV27; j_gene: TRBJ2-3; CDR3aa: CASSFSGDTDTQYF; CDR3nt: TGTGCCAGCAGTTTTAGCGGGGACACAGATACGCAGTATTTT
abundance: NA; d_gene: NA; len: 15; v_gene: TRBV5-6; j_gene: TRBJ2-4; CDR3aa: CASSLVGVTKNIQYF; CDR3nt: TGTGCCAGCAGCTTGGTAGGGGTGACCAAAAACATTCAGTACTTC
abundance: NA; d_gene: NA; len: 16; v_gene: TRBV25-1; j_gene: TRBJ2-7; CDR3aa: CASSDSQGRESYEQYF; CDR3nt: TGTGCCAGCAGTGATAGCCAGGGCAGGGAATCCTACGAGCAGTACTTC
abundance: NA; d_gene: TRBD1; len: 15; v_gene: TRBV18; j_gene: TRBJ2-2; CDR3aa: CASSPRQGHTGELFF; CDR3nt: TGTGCCAGCTCGCCCCGACAGGGACACACCGGGGAGCTGTTTTTT
abundance: NA; d_gene: NA; len: 13; v_gene: TRBV27; j_gene: TRBJ1-5; CDR3aa: CASSTGPGQPQHF; CDR3nt: TGTGCCAGCAGTACAGGGCCCGGTCAGCCCCAGCATTTT
abundance: NA; d_gene: NA; len: 15; v_gene: TRBV7-9; j_gene: TRBJ1-4; CDR3aa: CASTLGGRGSEKLFF; CDR3nt: TGTGCCAGCACCCTAGGAGGCAGGGGTAGTGAAAAACTGTTTTTT
abundance: NA; d_gene: NA; len: 18; v_gene: TRBV6-2/TRBV6-3; j_gene: TRBJ2-2; CDR3aa: CASSYRGTYVENTGELFF; CDR3nt: TGTGCCAGCAGTTACAGGGGGACTTATGTCGAGAACACCGGGGAGCTGTTTTTT
abundance: once; d_gene: NA; len: 14; v_gene: TRBV6-1; j_gene: TRBJ2-3; CDR3aa: CASSEDKEVDTQYF; CDR3nt: TGTGCCAGCAGTGAAGATAAGGAGGTAGATACGCAGTATTTT
abundance: NA; d_gene: NA; len: 13; v_gene: TRBV9; j_gene: TRBJ2-1; CDR3aa: CASSPGGGGEQFF; CDR3nt: TGTGCCAGCAGCCCAGGGGGGGGAGGTGAGCAGTTCTTC
abundance: once; d_gene: NA; len: 18; v_gene: TRBV3-1/TRBV3-2; j_gene: TRBJ2-7; CDR3aa: CASSQESQSSYSSYEQYF; CDR3nt: TGTGCCAGCAGCCAAGAAAGCCAGAGCAGTTACAGCTCCTACGAGCAGTACTTC
abundance: NA; d_gene: TRBD2; len: 15; v_gene: TRBV7-2; j_gene: TRBJ2-7; CDR3aa: CASSGLAESSYEQYF; CDR3nt: TGTGCCAGCAGCGGACTAGCCGAAAGCTCCTACGAGCAGTACTTC
abundance: NA; d_gene: TRBD1; len: 17; v_gene: TRBV19; j_gene: TRBJ1-1; CDR3aa: CASSIQYRGRPNTEAFF; CDR3nt: TGTGCCAGTAGTATCCAATACAGGGGGCGCCCCAACACTGAAGCTTTCTTT
abundance: NA; d_gene: TRBD1; len: 14; v_gene: TRBV28; j_gene: TRBJ1-2; CDR3aa: CASSRQGAGYGYTF; CDR3nt: TGTGCCAGCAGTCGGCAGGGGGCCGGTTATGGCTACACCTTC
abundance: NA; d_gene: TRBD1; len: 14; v_gene: TRBV5-1; j_gene: TRBJ1-3; CDR3aa: CASSWGDSGNTIYF; CDR3nt: TGCGCCAGCAGCTGGGGGGACAGCGGAAACACCATATATTTT
abundance: NA; d_gene: TRBD1; len: 13; v_gene: TRBV29-1; j_gene: TRBJ1-2; CDR3aa: CSVKQGWNYGYTF; CDR3nt: TGCAGCGTCAAACAGGGGTGGAACTATGGCTACACCTTC
abundance: NA; d_gene: TRBD1; len: 14; v_gene: TRBV7-9; j_gene: TRBJ2-1; CDR3aa: CASRRQGAGNEQFF; CDR3nt: TGTGCCAGCAGGCGACAGGGGGCAGGTAATGAGCAGTTCTTC
abundance: NA; d_gene: TRBD1; len: 15; v_gene: TRBV19; j_gene: TRBJ2-3; CDR3aa: CASSMRDRGSDTQYF; CDR3nt: TGTGCCAGTAGTATGAGGGACAGGGGATCGGATACGCAGTATTTT
abundance: NA; d_gene: NA; len: 14; v_gene: TRBV5-1; j_gene: TRBJ1-1; CDR3aa: CASSLEGGDTEAFF; CDR3nt: TGCGCCAGCAGCTTGGAGGGGGGCGACACTGAAGCTTTCTTT
abundance: NA; d_gene: NA; len: 14; v_gene: TRBV7-6; j_gene: TRBJ2-5; CDR3aa: CASSMPWGHETQYF; CDR3nt: TGTGCCAGCAGCATGCCGTGGGGGCACGAGACCCAGTACTTC
abundance: NA; d_gene: NA; len: 11; v_gene: TRBV6-5; j_gene: TRBJ1-3; CDR3aa: CASRTANTIYF; CDR3nt: TGTGCCAGTAGGACTGCAAACACCATATATTTT
abundance: NA; d_gene: NA; len: 13; v_gene: TRBV10-3; j_gene: TRBJ1-6; CDR3aa: CAISDGGGSPLHF; CDR3nt: TGTGCCATCAGCGACGGGGGTGGATCACCCCTCCACTTT
abundance: NA; d_gene: NA; len: 14; v_gene: TRBV13; j_gene: TRBJ2-7; CDR3aa: CASSLGVALYEQYF; CDR3nt: TGTGCCAGCAGCTTAGGTGTAGCCCTCTACGAGCAGTACTTC